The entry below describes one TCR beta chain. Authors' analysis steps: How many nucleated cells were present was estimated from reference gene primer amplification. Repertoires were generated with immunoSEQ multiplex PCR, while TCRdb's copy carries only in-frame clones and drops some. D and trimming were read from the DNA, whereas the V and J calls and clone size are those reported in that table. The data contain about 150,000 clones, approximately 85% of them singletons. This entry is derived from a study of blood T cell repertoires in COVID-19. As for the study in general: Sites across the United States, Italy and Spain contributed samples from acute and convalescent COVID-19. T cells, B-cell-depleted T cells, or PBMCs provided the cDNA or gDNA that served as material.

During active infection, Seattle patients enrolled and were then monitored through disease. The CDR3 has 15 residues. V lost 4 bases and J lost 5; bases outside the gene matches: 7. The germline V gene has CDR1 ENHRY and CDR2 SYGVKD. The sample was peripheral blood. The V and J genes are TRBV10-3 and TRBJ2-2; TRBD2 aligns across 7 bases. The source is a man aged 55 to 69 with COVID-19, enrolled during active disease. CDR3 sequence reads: CAISVGTGRTGELFF. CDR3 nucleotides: TGTGCCATCAGTGTTGGGACCGGGAGGACCGGGGAGCTGTTTTTT.